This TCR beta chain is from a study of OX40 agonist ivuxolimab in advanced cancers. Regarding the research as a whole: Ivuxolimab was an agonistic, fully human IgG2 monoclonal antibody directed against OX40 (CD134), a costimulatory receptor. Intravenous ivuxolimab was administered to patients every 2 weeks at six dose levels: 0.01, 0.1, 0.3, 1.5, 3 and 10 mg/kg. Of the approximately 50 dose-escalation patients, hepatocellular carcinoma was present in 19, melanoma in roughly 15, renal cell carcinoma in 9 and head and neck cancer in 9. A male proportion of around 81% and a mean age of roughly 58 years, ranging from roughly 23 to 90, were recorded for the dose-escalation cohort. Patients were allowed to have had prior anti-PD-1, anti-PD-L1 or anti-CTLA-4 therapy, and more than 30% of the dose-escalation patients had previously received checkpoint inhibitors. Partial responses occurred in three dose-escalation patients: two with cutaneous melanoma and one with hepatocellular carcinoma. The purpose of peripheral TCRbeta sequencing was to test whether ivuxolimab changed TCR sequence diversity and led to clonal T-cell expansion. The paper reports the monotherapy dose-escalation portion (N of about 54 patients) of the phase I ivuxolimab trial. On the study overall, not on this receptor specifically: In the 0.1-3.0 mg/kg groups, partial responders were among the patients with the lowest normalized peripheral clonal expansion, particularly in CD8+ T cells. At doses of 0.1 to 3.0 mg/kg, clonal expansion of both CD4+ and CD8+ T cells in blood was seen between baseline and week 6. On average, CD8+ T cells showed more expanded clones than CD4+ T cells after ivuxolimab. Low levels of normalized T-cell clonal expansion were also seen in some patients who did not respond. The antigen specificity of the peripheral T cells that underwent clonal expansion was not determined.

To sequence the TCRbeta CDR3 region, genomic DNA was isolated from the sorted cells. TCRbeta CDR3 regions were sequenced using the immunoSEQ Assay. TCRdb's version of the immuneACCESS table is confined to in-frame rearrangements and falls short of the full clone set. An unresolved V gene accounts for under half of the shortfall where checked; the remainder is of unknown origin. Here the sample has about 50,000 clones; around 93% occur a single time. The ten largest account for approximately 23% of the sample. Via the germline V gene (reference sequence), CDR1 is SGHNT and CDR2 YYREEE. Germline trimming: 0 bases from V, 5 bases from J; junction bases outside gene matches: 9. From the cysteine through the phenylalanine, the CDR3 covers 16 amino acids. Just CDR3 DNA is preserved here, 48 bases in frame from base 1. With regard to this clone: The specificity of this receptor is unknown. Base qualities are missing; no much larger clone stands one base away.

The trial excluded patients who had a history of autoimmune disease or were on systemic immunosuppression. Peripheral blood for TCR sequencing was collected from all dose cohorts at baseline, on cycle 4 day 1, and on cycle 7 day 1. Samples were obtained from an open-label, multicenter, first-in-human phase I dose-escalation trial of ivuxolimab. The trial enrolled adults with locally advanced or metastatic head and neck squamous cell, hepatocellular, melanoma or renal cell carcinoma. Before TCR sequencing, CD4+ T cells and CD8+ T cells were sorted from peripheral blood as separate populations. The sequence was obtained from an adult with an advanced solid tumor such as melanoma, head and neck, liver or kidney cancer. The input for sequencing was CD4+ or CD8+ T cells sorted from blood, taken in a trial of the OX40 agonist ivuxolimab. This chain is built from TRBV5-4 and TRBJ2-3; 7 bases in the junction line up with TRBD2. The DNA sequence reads TGTGCCAGCAGCTTGGACGCGGGCGGGAGTTTAGATACGCAGTATTTT. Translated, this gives CASSLDAGGSLDTQYF.